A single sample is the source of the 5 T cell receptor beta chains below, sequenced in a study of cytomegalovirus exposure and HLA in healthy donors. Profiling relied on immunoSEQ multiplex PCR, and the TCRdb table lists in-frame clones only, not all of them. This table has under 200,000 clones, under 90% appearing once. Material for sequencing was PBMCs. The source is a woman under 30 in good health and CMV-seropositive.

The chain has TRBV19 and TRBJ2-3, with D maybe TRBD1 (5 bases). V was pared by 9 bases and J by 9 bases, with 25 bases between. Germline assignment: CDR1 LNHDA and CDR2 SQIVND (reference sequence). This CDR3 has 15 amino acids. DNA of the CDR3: TGTGCCAGCCGAGATGGGGCAGGGAAAGTTCTGACGCAGTATTTT. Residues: CASRDGAGKVLTQYF.

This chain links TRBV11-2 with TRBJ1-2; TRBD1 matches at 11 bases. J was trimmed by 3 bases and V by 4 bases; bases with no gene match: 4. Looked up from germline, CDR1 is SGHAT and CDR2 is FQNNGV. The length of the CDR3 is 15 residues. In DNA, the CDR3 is TGTGCCAGCAGCTCCCGGACAGGGGGCGACTATGGCTACACCTTC. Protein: CASSSRTGGDYGYTF.

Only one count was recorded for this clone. The chain's CDR3 is CASSVAADFARGEQYF. DNA for the CDR3: TGTGCCAGCAGCGTAGCGGCGGACTTCGCGCGGGGGGAGCAGTACTTC. V and J are TRBV9 and TRBJ2-7, with 7 nucleotides matching TRBD2. CDR1 is SGDLS and CDR2 is YYNGEE in the germline V gene. V lost 0 bases and J lost 7; bases outside the gene matches: 13. The CDR3 length is 16 residues.

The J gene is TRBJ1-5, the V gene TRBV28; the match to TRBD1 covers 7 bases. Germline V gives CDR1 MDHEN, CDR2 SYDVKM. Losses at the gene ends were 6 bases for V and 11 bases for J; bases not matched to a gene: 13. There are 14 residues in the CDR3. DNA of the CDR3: TGTGCCAGCAGGCCCGACAGGGCCTGGGGGTCCCAGCATTTT. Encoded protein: CASRPDRAWGSQHF.

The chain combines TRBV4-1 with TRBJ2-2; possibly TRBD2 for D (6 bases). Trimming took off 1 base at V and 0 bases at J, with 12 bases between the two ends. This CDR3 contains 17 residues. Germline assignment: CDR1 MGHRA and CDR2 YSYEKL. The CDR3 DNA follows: TGCGCCAGCAGCCAAGTAACTAGCTTAGCGAACACCGGGGAGCTGTTTTTT. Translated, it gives CASSQVTSLANTGELFF.